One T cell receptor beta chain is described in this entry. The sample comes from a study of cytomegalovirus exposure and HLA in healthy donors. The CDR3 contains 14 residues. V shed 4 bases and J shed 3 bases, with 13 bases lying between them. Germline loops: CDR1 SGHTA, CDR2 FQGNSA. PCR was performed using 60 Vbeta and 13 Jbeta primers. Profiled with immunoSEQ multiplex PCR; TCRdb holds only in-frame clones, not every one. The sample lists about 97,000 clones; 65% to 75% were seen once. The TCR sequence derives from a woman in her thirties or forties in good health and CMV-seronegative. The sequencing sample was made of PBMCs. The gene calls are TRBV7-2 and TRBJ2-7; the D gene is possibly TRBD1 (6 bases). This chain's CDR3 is CASSSPGHHYEQYF. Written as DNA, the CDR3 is TGTGCCAGCAGCTCCCCGGGACATCACTACGAGCAGTACTTC.